This TCR beta chain is from a study of cytomegalovirus exposure and HLA in healthy donors. Study information: An analysis done earlier identified 95 million to 140 million unique TCR beta sequences from about 180 million T cells.

V shed 1 base and J shed 5 bases, with 12 bases lying between them. The CDR3 has 14 residues. CDR1 is SGHRS, CDR2 YFSETQ, per germline. Primers included in the PCR were 60 Vbeta and 13 Jbeta primers. The method was immunoSEQ multiplex PCR; TCRdb's version includes in-frame clones alone and lacks a portion of them. The profile shows around 200,000 clones, around 75% of them singletons. Sequenced sample: PBMCs. This receptor was identified in a man aged 40-49 years in good health and CMV-seropositive. J is TRBJ1-1 and V is TRBV5-1; weak D call: TRBD1 (6 bases). The DNA for the CDR3 is TGCGCCAGCAGCTTGTCAGGGGTGGGGACTGAAGCTTTCTTT. Translation gives CASSLSGVGTEAFF.